A selection of T cell receptor beta chains follows, all from one sample in a study of cytomegalovirus exposure and HLA in healthy donors. Sequenced by immunoSEQ multiplex PCR; TCRdb stores in-frame clones only, minus some. Of about 140,000 clones listed, just under 85% were seen once; the top ten hold approximately 2%. Sequencing input: PBMCs. These receptors originate from a woman between 40 and 55 years old in good health and CMV-seronegative. Both conserved end residues are part of each CDR3. D genes are given only for firm matches. The size entry is marked missing in some rows and otherwise reads once, few, many or a size class.

v_call	clone_size	j_call	d_call	cdr3_nt	cdr3_aa
TRBV7-2	-	TRBJ2-3	-	TGTGCCAGCAGCTACCGGGACTGGAATCCAGATACGCAGTATTTT	CASSYRDWNPDTQYF
TRBV9	once	TRBJ2-7	-	TGTGCCAGCAGCGTAGCTGCGGGAACAGAAACATACGAGCAGTACTTC	CASSVAAGTETYEQYF
TRBV27	-	TRBJ2-7	-	TGTGCCAGCAGTTCCGGTTTCTCCTACGAGCAGTACTTC	CASSSGFSYEQYF
TRBV5-1	-	TRBJ1-4	TRBD1	TGCGCCAGCAGCCGGGACAGACAAAATGAAAAACTGTTTTTT	CASSRDRQNEKLFF
TRBV7-9	few	TRBJ2-3	-	TGTTCCAGCAGCTTAGCAAGCCTCGATACGCAGTATTTT	CSSSLASLDTQYF
TRBV6-5	-	TRBJ1-1	-	TGTGCCAGCAGTTACTCTCCGACGGGCACTGAAGCTTTCTTT	CASSYSPTGTEAFF
TRBV10-3	-	TRBJ2-7	TRBD1	TGTGCCAACTCACCTGACAGGGAAACCTACGAGCAGTACTTC	CANSPDRETYEQYF
TRBV19	-	TRBJ1-2	-	TGTGCCAGCCATCCCAGGGTCGGCGATGGCTACACCTTC	CASHPRVGDGYTF
TRBV6-5	once	TRBJ1-4	TRBD1	TGTGCCAGCAGTTACTCCCCGACAGGGGGTGAAAAACTGTTTTTT	CASSYSPTGGEKLFF
TRBV28	-	TRBJ2-7	TRBD2	TGTGCCAGCAGTCCCATAGCGGGGGAGTACGAGCAGTACTTC	CASSPIAGEYEQYF
TRBV11-1	-	TRBJ2-5	TRBD2	TGTGCCTCGGCGGGGAGGGGACGAGAGACCCAGTACTTC	CASAGRGRETQYF
TRBV6-5	-	TRBJ1-2	-	TGTGCCAGCAGTTACTCGGCAGGCTATGGCTACACCTTC	CASSYSAGYGYTF
TRBV7-9	once	TRBJ2-3	TRBD2	TGTGCCAGCAGCTTAGACCCAGCGGGAGTGTACACAGATACGCAGTATTTT	CASSLDPAGVYTDTQYF
TRBV9	-	TRBJ2-1	-	TGTGCCAGCAACCGCGGCGCCGACAATGAGCAGTTCTTC	CASNRGADNEQFF
TRBV2	-	TRBJ2-3	-	TGTGCCAGCTCCAGGGCGGGAAACACAGATACGCAGTATTTT	CASSRAGNTDTQYF
TRBV7-2	-	TRBJ2-5	-	TGTGCCAGCAGCTTAGGTGGGGCAGGGTGGGAGACCCAGTACTTC	CASSLGGAGWETQYF
TRBV7-9	-	TRBJ1-4	-	TGTGCCAGCAGCTTCTCCAGGGGTGCAACTAATGAAAAACTGTTTTTT	CASSFSRGATNEKLFF
TRBV6-1	-	TRBJ1-1	-	TGTGCCAGCAGTGAACGGAATGGGGGCTCGGGGAACACTGAAGCTTTCTTT	CASSERNGGSGNTEAFF
TRBV11-2	-	TRBJ2-5	-	TGTGCCAGCAGCTTAGGGCCGGGAAGTCGAGAGACCCAGTACTTC	CASSLGPGSRETQYF
TRBV28	-	TRBJ2-2	TRBD2	TGTGCCAGCAGTTTATTGGGCGGACTAGCGGGAGCCACCGGGGAGCTGTTTTTT	CASSLLGGLAGATGELFF
TRBV4-2	-	TRBJ2-7	-	TGTGCCAGCAGCCAAGGCGGGGACGACTACGAGCAGTACTTC	CASSQGGDDYEQYF
TRBV27	-	TRBJ2-3	-	TGTGCCAGCAGTTTTAAGAGTACAGATACGCAGTATTTT	CASSFKSTDTQYF
TRBV15	-	TRBJ1-2	-	TGTGCCACCACGTCTTGGGACAACTTAGCTAACTATGGCTACACCTTC	CATTSWDNLANYGYTF
TRBV27	-	TRBJ2-1	-	TGTGCCAGCAGCCGCTCCTACAATGAGCAGTTCTTC	CASSRSYNEQFF
TRBV11-3	-	TRBJ2-7	TRBD2	TGTGCCAGCAGCCTCCTCCGGAGGATAGCGGGAATTTCCTCCTACGAGCAGTACTTC	CASSLLRRIAGISSYEQYF
TRBV5-6	once	TRBJ2-7	TRBD2	TGTGCCAGCAGCATGAGGACTAGCGGGAGAGGGGTCTACGAGCAGTACTTC	CASSMRTSGRGVYEQYF
TRBV6-5	-	TRBJ2-7	-	TGTGCCAGCAGTTACTCTGCGGGCGTCTACGAGCAGTACTTC	CASSYSAGVYEQYF
TRBV2	-	TRBJ2-1	-	TGTGCCAGCAGGAGCGGTTATGAGCAGTTCTTC	CASRSGYEQFF
TRBV28	-	TRBJ2-1	TRBD2	TGTGCCAGCAGTTTACGTTCTAGCGGCCTCTACAATGAGCAGTTCTTC	CASSLRSSGLYNEQFF
TRBV7-9	-	TRBJ1-4	TRBD1	TGTGCCAGCAGCCCGGGACAGCGAAATGAAAAACTGTTTTTT	CASSPGQRNEKLFF
TRBV27	-	TRBJ1-6	-	TGTGCCAGCAGTTTACTGGGGGGACGTTCACCCCTCCACTTT	CASSLLGGRSPLHF
TRBV9	-	TRBJ1-5	-	TGTGCCAGCAGCGTAGCGGGGATCCAGCCCCAGCATTTT	CASSVAGIQPQHF
TRBV5-6	-	TRBJ1-6	-	TGTGCCAGCAGCTACGACCCAGCTAGCTCCTATAATTCACCCCTCCACTTT	CASSYDPASSYNSPLHF
TRBV21-1	-	TRBJ1-2	-	TGTGCCAGCAGCAAAGTCCGGGACAGGGATAACTATGGCTACACCTTC	CASSKVRDRDNYGYTF
TRBV10-2	-	TRBJ2-2	-	TGCGCCAGCAGTGTCTACACCGGGGAGCTGTTTTTT	CASSVYTGELFF
TRBV5-1	-	TRBJ1-5	-	TGCGCCAGCAGCTTTACGGGGGAGTCGCATCAGCCCCAGCATTTT	CASSFTGESHQPQHF
TRBV6-5	-	TRBJ1-2	-	TGTGCCAGCAGTTCGACAGGAGGCTACACCTTC	CASSSTGGYTF
TRBV7-2	-	TRBJ2-6	TRBD1	TGTGCCAGCAGCCGGGGACAGGGAAGGTACACTGGGGCCAACGTCCTGACTTTC	CASSRGQGRYTGANVLTF
TRBV7-9	-	TRBJ1-1	TRBD1	TGTGCCAGCAGCTTAAATGGCCTCGGGACAGGGGGCCGGAACACTGAAGCTTTCTTT	CASSLNGLGTGGRNTEAFF
TRBV11-2	-	TRBJ2-5	TRBD1	TGTGCCAGCAGCTTACCCCATTCGGACAGGGCGCAAGAGACCCAGTACTTC	CASSLPHSDRAQETQYF
TRBV7-3	-	TRBJ2-3	TRBD1	TGTGCCAGCAGCCGGACAGGGGCGACAGATACGCAGTATTTT	CASSRTGATDTQYF
TRBV4-3	-	TRBJ2-1	TRBD2	TGCGCCAGCAGCCAAGGGGGGCTAGCGGGGGCCGCCGTGGATGAGCAGTTCTTC	CASSQGGLAGAAVDEQFF
TRBV6-5	-	TRBJ2-3	TRBD1	TGTGCCAGCAGTTACGACAGGGGGCTCCCAGATACGCAGTATTTT	CASSYDRGLPDTQYF
TRBV18	-	TRBJ1-1	-	TGTGCCAGCTCACCACCCGGCGGGAAAGCTTTCTTT	CASSPPGGKAFF
TRBV27	-	TRBJ2-3	-	TGTGCCAGCAAACGCGGCGGCCGCACAGATACGCAGTATTTT	CASKRGGRTDTQYF
TRBV5-1	-	TRBJ1-5	TRBD1	TGCGCCAGCAGCCCGGCCCAGGGGGGTATGCCCCAGCATTTT	CASSPAQGGMPQHF
TRBV28	-	TRBJ2-3	-	TGTGCCAGCAGTTCCCGACTAGACGGCACAGATACGCAGTATTTT	CASSSRLDGTDTQYF